The 10 T cell receptor beta chains below come from one sample, sequenced in a study of graft-versus-host responses after intestinal transplantation. Only in-frame clones appear in the TCRdb table, and some are missing; sequencing was by immunoSEQ multiplex PCR. Here the sample spans about 120,000 clones, 90% being singletons. These receptors lack a known antigen. The specimen comprised unstimulated CD4+ T cells sorted from spleen or lymph node cells, sampled before intestinal transplant. The receptor set was obtained from a human donor who received an intestinal transplant.

CDR3 amino acids: CASRPGATGELFF. The CDR3 DNA sequence: TGTGCCAGCAGACCGGGAGCCACCGGGGAGCTGTTTTTT. The chain employs TRBV2 and TRBJ2-2, with a tentative D call TRBD2 (6 bases). Germline V CDR1 and CDR2: SNHLY, FYNNEI. With 6 bases removed from V and 4 bases from J, the gap between germline ends came to 9 bases. This CDR3 is built from 13 residues.

The rearrangement uses TRBV10-3 and TRBJ1-1; maybe TRBD1 (5 bases). CDR3 length: 17 residues. V gave up 2 bases and J gave up 0 bases, with 16 bases separating them. Germline V gene lookup returns CDR1 ENHRY and CDR2 SYGVKD. The CDR3 is CAISEPGPGVMNTEAFF. The CDR3 DNA reads TGTGCCATCAGTGAGCCGGGGCCGGGGGTTATGAACACTGAAGCTTTCTTT.

The V call is TRBV4-1, the J call TRBJ1-2; D gene ambiguous. Trimming left V 4 bases short and J 0 bases short, with 9 bases between. This CDR3 spans 14 amino acids. Germline lookup yields CDR1 MGHRA and CDR2 YSYEKL. This CDR3 is CASSRLDSNYGYTF. The CDR3 DNA follows: TGCGCCAGCAGCCGCTTAGACTCTAACTATGGCTACACCTTC.

The chain has TRBV7-8 and TRBJ2-1; TRBD2 matches at 10 bases. This CDR3 contains 14 residues. Germline CDR1 and CDR2: SGHVS and FQNEAQ. V shed 4 bases and J 7 bases; nucleotides not matched to a gene: 4. CDR3 protein: CASSSSGRVNEQFF. The DNA for the CDR3 is TGTGCCAGCAGCTCTAGCGGGAGAGTTAATGAGCAGTTCTTC.

This rearrangement joins TRBV7-9 to TRBJ2-7; 8 bases agree with TRBD1. This CDR3 has 15 amino acids. V gave up 2 bases and J gave up 3 bases; unmatched junction bases: 6. Germline CDR1 reads SEHNR; CDR2 reads FQNEAQ (reference sequence). This CDR3 is CASSLIRGLFYEQYF. CDR3 bases: TGTGCCAGCAGCTTAATCAGGGGGCTTTTCTACGAGCAGTACTTC.

The DNA for the CDR3 is TGTGCCAGTAGTATCAGAGACAGGGCGACTGGCTACACCTTC. This translates into CASSIRDRATGYTF. The chain combines TRBV19 with TRBJ1-2, with 7 bases matching TRBD1. Germline V gene data show CDR1 as LNHDA and CDR2 as SQIVND (reference sequence). CDR3 length equals 14 residues. Trimming cost V 3 bases and J 7 bases; bases outside gene matches: 8.

The chain employs TRBV4-2 and TRBJ2-7; 10 bases are a match to TRBD1. The CDR3 totals 17 residues. CDR1 and CDR2 (germline): LGHNA, YNFKEQ. V lost 1 base to trimming and J lost 2 bases; unmatched junction nucleotides: 8. The CDR3 is CASSQVPGQGRTYEQYF. The CDR3 region has the DNA TGTGCCAGCAGCCAAGTTCCGGGACAGGGGCGTACCTACGAGCAGTACTTC.

This CDR3 reads CASSLWGQYRYTF. CDR3 nucleotide sequence: TGTGCCAGCAGTTTATGGGGACAGTATCGCTACACCTTC. This sequence joins TRBV28 and TRBJ1-2, with 7 bases lining up with TRBD1. CDR3 length equals 13 residues. V lost 0 bases and J lost 9; bases outside the gene matches: 4. CDR1 is MDHEN and CDR2 is SYDVKM in the germline V gene.

The chain couples TRBV6-1 to TRBJ1-2; 9 bases map to TRBD1. The V segment lost 6 bases and the J segment 8 bases; nucleotides outside the gene matches: 13. The CDR3 is 15 amino acids. The germline CDR1 and CDR2 sequences are MNHNS and SASEGT. Here the CDR3 DNA reads TGTGCCAGCAGCACAACACAGGGGGCAAGATCGGGCTACACCTTC. It encodes CASSTTQGARSGYTF.

This sequence joins TRBV19 and TRBJ2-3; TRBD2 matches at 7 bases. The germline gives CDR1 LNHDA, CDR2 SQIVND (reference sequence). V shed 7 bases and J 3 bases; nucleotides not matched to a gene: 10. The length of the CDR3 is 15 residues. CDR3 protein: CASTPPGLRTDTQYF. The CDR3 DNA is TGTGCCAGTACCCCCCCGGGACTAAGAACAGATACGCAGTATTTT. The whole variable domain, remainder taken from reference TRBV19 and TRBJ2-3, is DGGITQSPKYLFRKEGQNVTLSCEQNLNHDAMYWYRQDPGQGLRLIYYSQIVNDFQKGDIAEGYSVSREKKESFPLTVTSAQKNPTAFYLCASTPPGLRTDTQYFGPGTRLTVL.